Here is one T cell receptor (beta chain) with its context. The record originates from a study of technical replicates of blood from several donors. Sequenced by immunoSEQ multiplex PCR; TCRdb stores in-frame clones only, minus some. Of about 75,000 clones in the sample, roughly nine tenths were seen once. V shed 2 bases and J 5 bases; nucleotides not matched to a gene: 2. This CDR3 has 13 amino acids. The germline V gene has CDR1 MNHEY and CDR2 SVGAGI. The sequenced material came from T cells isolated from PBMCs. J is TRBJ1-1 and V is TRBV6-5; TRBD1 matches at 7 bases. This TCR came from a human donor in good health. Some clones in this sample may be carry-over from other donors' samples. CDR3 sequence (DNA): TGTGCCAGCAGTTACCTGACAGGGACTGAAGCTTTCTTT. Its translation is CASSYLTGTEAFF.